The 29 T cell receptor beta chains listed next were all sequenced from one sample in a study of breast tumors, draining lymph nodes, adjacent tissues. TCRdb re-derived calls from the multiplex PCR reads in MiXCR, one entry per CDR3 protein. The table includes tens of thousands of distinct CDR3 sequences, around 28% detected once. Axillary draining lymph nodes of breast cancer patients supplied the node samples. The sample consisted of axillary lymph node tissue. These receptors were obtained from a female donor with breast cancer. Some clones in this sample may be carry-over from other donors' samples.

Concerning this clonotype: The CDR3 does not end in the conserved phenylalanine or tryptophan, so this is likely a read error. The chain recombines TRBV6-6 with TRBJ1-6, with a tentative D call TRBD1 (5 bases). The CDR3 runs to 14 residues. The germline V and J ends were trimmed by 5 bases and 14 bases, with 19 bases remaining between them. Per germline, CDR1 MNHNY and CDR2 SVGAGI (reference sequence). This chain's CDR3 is CASSQAGDLTTLHL. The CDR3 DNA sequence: TGTGCCAGCAGTCAAGCGGGGGACCTTACCACCCTCCACCTT.

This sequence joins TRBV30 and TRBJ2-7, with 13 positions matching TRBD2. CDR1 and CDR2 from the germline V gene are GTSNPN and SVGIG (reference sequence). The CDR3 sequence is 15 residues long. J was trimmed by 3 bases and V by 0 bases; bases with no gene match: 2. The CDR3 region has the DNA TGTGCCTGGAGTGTAGGGACTAGCGGGAACTACGAGCAGTACTTC. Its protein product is CAWSVGTSGNYEQYF.

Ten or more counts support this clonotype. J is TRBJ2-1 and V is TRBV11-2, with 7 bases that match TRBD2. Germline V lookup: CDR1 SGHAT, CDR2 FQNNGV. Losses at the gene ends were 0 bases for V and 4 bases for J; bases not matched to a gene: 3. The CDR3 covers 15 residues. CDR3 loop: CASSLDSGSYNEQFF. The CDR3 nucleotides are TGTGCCAGCAGCTTAGATAGCGGGTCTTACAATGAGCAGTTCTTC.

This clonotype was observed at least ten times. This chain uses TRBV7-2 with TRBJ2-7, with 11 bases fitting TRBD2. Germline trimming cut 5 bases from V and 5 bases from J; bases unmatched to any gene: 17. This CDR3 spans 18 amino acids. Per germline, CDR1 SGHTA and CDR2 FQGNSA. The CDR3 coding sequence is TGTGCCAGCAGCCCTTCCCTCCTGCCGACTAGCGGGATGAACGAGCAGTACTTC. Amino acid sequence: CASSPSLLPTSGMNEQYF.

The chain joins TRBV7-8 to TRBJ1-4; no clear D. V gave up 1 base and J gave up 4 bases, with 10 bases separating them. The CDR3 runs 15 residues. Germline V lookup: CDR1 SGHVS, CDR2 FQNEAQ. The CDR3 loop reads CASSLDLEINEKLFF. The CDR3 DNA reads TGTGCCAGCAGCTTAGATCTAGAGATTAATGAAAAACTGTTTTTT.

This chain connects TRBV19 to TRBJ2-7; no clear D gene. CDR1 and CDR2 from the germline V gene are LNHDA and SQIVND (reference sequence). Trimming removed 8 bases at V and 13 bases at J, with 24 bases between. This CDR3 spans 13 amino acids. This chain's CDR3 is CASSSEFSYGQYF. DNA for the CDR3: TGTGCCAGTTCCTCGGAGTTTTCCTACGGGCAATACTTC.

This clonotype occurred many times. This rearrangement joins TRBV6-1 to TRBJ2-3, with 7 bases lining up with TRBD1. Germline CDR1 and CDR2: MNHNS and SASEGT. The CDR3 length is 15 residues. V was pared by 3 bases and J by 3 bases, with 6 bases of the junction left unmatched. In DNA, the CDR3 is TGTGCCAGCAGTGAGTGGGGACAGAGAACAGATACGCAGTATTTT. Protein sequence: CASSEWGQRTDTQYF.

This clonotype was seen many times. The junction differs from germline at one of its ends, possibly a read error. CDR3 coding DNA: TGTGCCAGCAGTGACTCCACAGATACGCAGTATTTT. Translation gives CASSDSTDTQYF. V is TRBV6-2 or TRBV6-3 and J is TRBJ2-3; D unclear. CDR3 size: 12 residues. The V gene's germline CDR1 is MNHEY and CDR2 SVGEGT.

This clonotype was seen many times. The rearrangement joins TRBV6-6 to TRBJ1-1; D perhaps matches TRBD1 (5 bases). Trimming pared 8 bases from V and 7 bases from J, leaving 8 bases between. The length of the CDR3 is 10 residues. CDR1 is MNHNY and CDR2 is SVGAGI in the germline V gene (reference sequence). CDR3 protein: CASSGREAFF. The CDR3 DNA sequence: TGTGCCAGCTCAGGGCGTGAAGCTTTCTTT.

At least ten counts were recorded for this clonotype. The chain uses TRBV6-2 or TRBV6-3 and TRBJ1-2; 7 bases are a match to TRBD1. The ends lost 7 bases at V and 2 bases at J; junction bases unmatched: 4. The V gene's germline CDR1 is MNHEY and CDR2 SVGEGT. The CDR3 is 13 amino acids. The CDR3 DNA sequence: TGTGCCAGCACGGACAGGACCAACTATGGCTACACCTTC. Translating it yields CASTDRTNYGYTF.

The CDR3 sequence is CASSLLGCNEKLFF. The DNA for the CDR3 is TGCGCCAGCAGCTTGCTGGGTTGTAATGAAAAACTGTTTTTT. This chain joins TRBV5-1 and TRBJ1-4; no reliable D call. The CDR3 is made up of 14 amino acids. Germline values: CDR1 SGHRS, CDR2 YFSETQ. Trimming took off 1 base at V and 4 bases at J, with 8 bases between the two ends.

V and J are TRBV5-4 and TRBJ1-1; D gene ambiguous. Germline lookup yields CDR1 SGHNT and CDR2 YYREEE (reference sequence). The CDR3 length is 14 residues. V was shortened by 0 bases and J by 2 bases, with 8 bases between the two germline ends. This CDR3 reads CASSLAGYNTEAFF. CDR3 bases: TGTGCCAGCAGCTTGGCTGGGTATAACACTGAAGCTTTCTTT.

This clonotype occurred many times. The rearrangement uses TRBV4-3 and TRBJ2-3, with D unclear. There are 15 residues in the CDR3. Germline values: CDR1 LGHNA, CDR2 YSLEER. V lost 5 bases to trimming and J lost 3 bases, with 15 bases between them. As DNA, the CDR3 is TGCGCCAGCAGCAGAGAGAGGTACGATACAGATACGCAGTATTTT. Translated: CASSRERYDTDTQYF.

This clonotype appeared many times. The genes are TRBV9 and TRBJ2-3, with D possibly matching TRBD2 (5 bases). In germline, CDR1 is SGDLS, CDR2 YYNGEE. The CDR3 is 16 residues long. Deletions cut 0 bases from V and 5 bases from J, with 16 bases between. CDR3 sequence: CASSVAGKTRGDTQYF. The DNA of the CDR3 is TGTGCCAGCAGCGTAGCGGGGAAGACCCGTGGAGATACGCAGTATTTT.

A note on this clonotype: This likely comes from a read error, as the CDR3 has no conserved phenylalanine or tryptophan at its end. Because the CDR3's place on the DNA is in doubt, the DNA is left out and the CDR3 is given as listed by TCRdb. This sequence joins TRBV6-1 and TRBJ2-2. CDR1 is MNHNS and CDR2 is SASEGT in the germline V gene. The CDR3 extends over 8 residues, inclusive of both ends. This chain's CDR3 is CASSVNQA.

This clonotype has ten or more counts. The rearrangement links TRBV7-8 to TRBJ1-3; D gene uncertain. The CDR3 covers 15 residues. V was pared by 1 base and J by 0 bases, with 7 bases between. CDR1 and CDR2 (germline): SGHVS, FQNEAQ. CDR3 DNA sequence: TGTGCCAGCAGCTTAGTTAGTAGCTCTGGAAACACCATATATTTT. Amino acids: CASSLVSSSGNTIYF.

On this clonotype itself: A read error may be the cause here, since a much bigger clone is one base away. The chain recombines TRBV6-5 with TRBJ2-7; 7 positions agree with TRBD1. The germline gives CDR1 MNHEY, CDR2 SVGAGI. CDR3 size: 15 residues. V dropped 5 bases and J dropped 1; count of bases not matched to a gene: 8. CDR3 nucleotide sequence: TGTGCCAGCAGTCATAGTCGGACAGGTTCCTACGAGCAGTACTTC. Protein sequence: CASSHSRTGSYEQYF.

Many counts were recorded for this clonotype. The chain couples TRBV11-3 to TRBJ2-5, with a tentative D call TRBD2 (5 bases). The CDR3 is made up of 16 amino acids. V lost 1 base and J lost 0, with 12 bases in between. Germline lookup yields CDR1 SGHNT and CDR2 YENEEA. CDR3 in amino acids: CASSLGSRSDQETQYF. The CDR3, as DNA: TGTGCCAGCAGCTTAGGTTCGCGTAGCGACCAAGAGACCCAGTACTTC.

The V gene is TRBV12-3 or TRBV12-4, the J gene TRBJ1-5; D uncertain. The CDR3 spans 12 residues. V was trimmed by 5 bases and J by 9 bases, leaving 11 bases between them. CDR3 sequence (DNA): TGTGCCAGCAGTGATAGGGATCGGCCCCAGCATTTT. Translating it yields CASSDRDRPQHF.

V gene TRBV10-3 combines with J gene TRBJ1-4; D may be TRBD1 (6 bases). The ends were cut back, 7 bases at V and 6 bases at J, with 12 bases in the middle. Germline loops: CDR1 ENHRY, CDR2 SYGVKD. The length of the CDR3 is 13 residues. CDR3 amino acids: CAIKQDSDEKLFF. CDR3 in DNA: TGTGCCATCAAACAGGACAGTGATGAAAAACTGTTTTTT.

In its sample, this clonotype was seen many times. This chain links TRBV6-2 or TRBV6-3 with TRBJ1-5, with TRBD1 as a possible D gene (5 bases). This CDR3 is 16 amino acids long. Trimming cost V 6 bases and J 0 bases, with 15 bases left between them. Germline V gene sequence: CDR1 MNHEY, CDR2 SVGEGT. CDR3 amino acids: CASSRGRSNSNQPQHF. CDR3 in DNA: TGTGCCAGCAGCCGGGGACGGTCAAATAGCAATCAGCCCCAGCATTTT.

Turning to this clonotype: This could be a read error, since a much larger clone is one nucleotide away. Here the CDR3 reads CAIRSLHSGGDYGYTF. CDR3 nucleotides: TGTGCCATCAGAAGTCTACATTCAGGGGGTGACTATGGCTACACCTTC. The chain is built from TRBV10-3 and TRBJ1-2; 7 bases are a match to TRBD1. V dropped 6 bases and J dropped 3; count of bases not matched to a gene: 13. Germline V lookup: CDR1 ENHRY, CDR2 SYGVKD. This CDR3 comprises 16 residues.

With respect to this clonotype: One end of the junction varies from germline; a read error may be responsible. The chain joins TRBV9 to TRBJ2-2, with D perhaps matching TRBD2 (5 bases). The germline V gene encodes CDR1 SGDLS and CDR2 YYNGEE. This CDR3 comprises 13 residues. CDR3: CGSSVVNTGELLF. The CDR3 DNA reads TGTGGCAGCAGCGTAGTTAACACCGGGGAGCTGCTTTTT.

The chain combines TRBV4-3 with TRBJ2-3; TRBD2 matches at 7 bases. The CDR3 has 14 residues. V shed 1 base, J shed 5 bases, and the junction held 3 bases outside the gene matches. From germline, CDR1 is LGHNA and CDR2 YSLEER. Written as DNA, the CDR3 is TGCGCCAGCAGCCAAGGTCTAGCGGAAGATACGCAGTATTTT. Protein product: CASSQGLAEDTQYF.

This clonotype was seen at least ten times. The CDR3 DNA sequence: TGCGCCAGCAGGGGACAGGATTTATCTGGGGCCAACGTCCTGACTTTC. It is translated as CASRGQDLSGANVLTF. This sequence joins TRBV5-1 and TRBJ2-6; TRBD1 matches 8 bases. Per the germline V gene, CDR1 is SGHRS and CDR2 is YFSETQ. The ends lost 5 bases at V and 1 base at J; junction bases unmatched: 5. The CDR3 contains 16 residues.

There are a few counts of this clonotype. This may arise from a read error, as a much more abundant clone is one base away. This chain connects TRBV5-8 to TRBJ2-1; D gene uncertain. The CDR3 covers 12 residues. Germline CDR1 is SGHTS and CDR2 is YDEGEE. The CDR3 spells CASSPEYTEQFF. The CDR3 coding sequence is TGTGCCAGCAGCCCAGAGTACACTGAGCAGTTCTTC.

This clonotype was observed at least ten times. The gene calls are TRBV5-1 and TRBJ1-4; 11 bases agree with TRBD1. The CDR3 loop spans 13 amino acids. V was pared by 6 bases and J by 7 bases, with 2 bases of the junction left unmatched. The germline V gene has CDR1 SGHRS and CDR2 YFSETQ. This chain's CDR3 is CASTGTGGEKLFF. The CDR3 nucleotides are TGCGCCAGCACCGGGACAGGGGGTGAAAAACTGTTTTTT.

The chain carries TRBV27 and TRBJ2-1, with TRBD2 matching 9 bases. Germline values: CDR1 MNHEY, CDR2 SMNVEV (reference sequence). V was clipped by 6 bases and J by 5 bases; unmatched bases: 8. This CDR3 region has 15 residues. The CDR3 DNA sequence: TGTGCCAGCAGCCCCACTAGCGGGTTGAACAATGAGCAGTTCTTC. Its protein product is CASSPTSGLNNEQFF.

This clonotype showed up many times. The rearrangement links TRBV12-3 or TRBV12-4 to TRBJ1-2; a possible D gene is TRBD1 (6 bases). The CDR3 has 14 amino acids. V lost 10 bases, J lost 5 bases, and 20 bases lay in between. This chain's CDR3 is CATNRQVGGYGYTF. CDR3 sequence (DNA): TGTGCCACAAATAGACAGGTCGGGGGGTATGGCTACACCTTC.